Following are 4 T cell receptor beta chains from one sample sequenced in a study of blood T cell repertoires in COVID-19. Only in-frame clones appear in the TCRdb table, and some are missing; sequencing was by immunoSEQ multiplex PCR. The sample has fewer than 95,000 clones; around 72% are singletons. Specimen: peripheral blood. The receptor set was obtained from a woman at least 80 years old with acute or convalescent COVID-19.

A single count supports this clone. The chain links TRBV4-3 to TRBJ2-1, with 9 bases that match TRBD1. The CDR3 has 15 residues. V lost 1 base to trimming and J lost 6 bases; unmatched junction nucleotides: 4. Per the germline V gene, CDR1 is LGHNA and CDR2 is YSLEER. CDR3: CASSQVRDRVNEQFF. The CDR3 coding sequence is TGCGCCAGCAGCCAAGTCCGGGACAGGGTCAATGAGCAGTTCTTC.

The CDR3 bases are TGTGCCAGCAGTTTTGTGGGGGGGAACACTGAAGCTTTCTTT. This translates into CASSFVGGNTEAFF. This chain joins TRBV5-5 and TRBJ1-1, with D perhaps matching TRBD1 (5 bases). Trimming stripped 5 bases from V and 1 base from J, with 12 bases between. This CDR3 region has 14 residues. Per the germline V gene, CDR1 is SGHKS and CDR2 is YYEKEE (reference sequence).

This clone came up a few times. The V and J genes are TRBV3-1 (or the pseudogene TRBV3-2) and TRBJ2-1; 10 bases align to TRBD1. CDR3 length equals 15 residues. J lost 5 bases, V lost 3 bases, and 4 bases had no gene match. Germline V gene sequence: CDR1 LGHDT, CDR2 YNNKEL (reference sequence). CDR3 residues: CASSHWTGGNNEQFF. DNA of the CDR3: TGTGCCAGCAGCCATTGGACAGGGGGAAACAATGAGCAGTTCTTC.

This clone occurred once. The chain combines TRBV7-2 with TRBJ2-5; 8 bases are a match to TRBD1. Germline-derived CDR1 and CDR2 are SGHTA and FQGNSA. The CDR3 spans 14 residues. With V trimmed by 5 bases and J by 1 base, 3 bases remained unmatched. CDR3 sequence reads: CASSVDRGQETQYF. The CDR3 DNA is TGTGCCAGCAGCGTTGACAGGGGCCAAGAGACCCAGTACTTC.